Listed below are T cell receptor beta chains from one sample, sequenced in a study of blood T cells in healthy people across ages. TCRdb called the 5' RACE reads again in MiXCR, with one record for every CDR3 protein. In the table there are about 1.6 million distinct CDR3 sequences, roughly 32% of which are singletons. Specimen: blood. Receptors were obtained from a woman aged 25-40 years in good health. The CDR3 runs from the conserved cysteine through the conserved F or W. D genes are given only for firm matches. Rows may omit the clone size; those that give it use once, few, many or a size class.

V gene	D gene	J gene	clone size	CDR3 DNA	CDR3 protein
TRBV20-1	.	TRBJ2-1	.	TGCAGTGCTAGAGACCGGCCGCCAGGTAGCGGAGACTACAATGAGCAGTTCTTC	CSARDRPPGSGDYNEQFF
TRBV4-1	.	TRBJ2-7	many	TGCGCCAGCAGCCAGCTGACAGAGAAACCCTACGAGCAGTACTTC	CASSQLTEKPYEQYF
TRBV28	.	TRBJ1-2	few	TGTGCCAGCAGAAAGTTGTCAGGGGAAGGCTACACCTTC	CASRKLSGEGYTF
TRBV11-2	TRBD2	TRBJ2-1	.	TGTGCCAGCAGCTTTGGGACTAGCGGGATTCTCTACAATGAGCAGTTCTTC	CASSFGTSGILYNEQFF
TRBV11-3	.	TRBJ2-7	.	TGTGCCAGCAGCTTTAAAGGGGGGGGCGAGCAGTACTTC	CASSFKGGGEQYF
TRBV20-1	TRBD1	TRBJ2-7	few	TGCAGTGTCAGGGGGAATACCTACGAGCAGTACTTC	CSVRGNTYEQYF
TRBV12-3/TRBV12-4	.	TRBJ2-7	many	TGTGCCAGCAGTTTAGGCGGGGGCTCCACCTACGAGCAGTACTTC	CASSLGGGSTYEQYF
TRBV5-1	TRBD1	TRBJ2-7	.	TGCGCCAGTAGTTCTCGACAGGGAAAGGGAGAGCAGTACTTC	CASSSRQGKGEQYF
TRBV4-1	TRBD1	TRBJ1-2	.	TGCGCCAGCAGCCAAAGATCAACGGGACAGAACTATGGCTACACCTTC	CASSQRSTGQNYGYTF
TRBV27	TRBD1	TRBJ2-1	few	TGTGCCAGCAGTTCGCCCACGACAGGGGGAAATGAGCAGTTCTTC	CASSSPTTGGNEQFF
TRBV7-9	TRBD2	TRBJ2-7	many	TGTGCCAGCAGCCCTGGGACTATCTCCTACGAGCAGTACTTC	CASSPGTISYEQYF
TRBV2	TRBD2	TRBJ2-1	few	TGTGCCAGCAGTGATCGGCTAGCGGGAGTAGCTGAGCAGTTCTTC	CASSDRLAGVAEQFF
TRBV7-9	TRBD2	TRBJ2-1	.	TGTGCCAGCAGCTTAGAAATGGGGGACTACCTAAATGAGCAGTTCTTC	CASSLEMGDYLNEQFF
TRBV12-3/TRBV12-4	.	TRBJ1-4	few	TGTGCCAGCAGTTTAGCCTCAGCAAGGGGGAATGAAAAACTGTTTTTT	CASSLASARGNEKLFF
TRBV6-2/TRBV6-3	.	TRBJ2-3	.	TGTGCCAGCAGTTGGACGGACTATGGTACGCAGTATTTT	CASSWTDYGTQYF
TRBV2	TRBD1	TRBJ2-7	.	TGTGCCACCGGGGACAGTCTCTCCTACGAGCAGTACTTC	CATGDSLSYEQYF
TRBV20-1	.	TRBJ2-4	many	TGCAGTGCTGGGGGGGCAGGGACAAAAAACATTCAGTACTTC	CSAGGAGTKNIQYF
TRBV20-1	TRBD2	TRBJ2-5	.	TGCAGTGCCTCTAGCGGGACTCTCCAAGAGACCCAGTACTTC	CSASSGTLQETQYF
TRBV27	.	TRBJ2-3	few	TGTGCCAGCAGTTTACCCGCAGGTCACACAGATACGCAGTATTTT	CASSLPAGHTDTQYF
TRBV12-3/TRBV12-4	.	TRBJ2-1	.	TGTGCCAGCAGTTTATCGGCTGGCGGGTCACATGAGCAGTTCTTC	CASSLSAGGSHEQFF
TRBV7-9	.	TRBJ2-1	.	TGTGCCAGCAGCTTAGATTGGCAGTACAATGAGCAGTTCTTC	CASSLDWQYNEQFF
TRBV6-6	TRBD2	TRBJ2-7	.	TGTGCCAGCATCAATCAGGGAGGGACCCGGTACTTC	CASINQGGTRYF
TRBV14	.	TRBJ2-7	.	TGTGCCAGCAGCCGAGGGCTGGGGGCATACCGTTCCTACGAGCAGTACTTC	CASSRGLGAYRSYEQYF
TRBV6-2/TRBV6-3	.	TRBJ1-2	.	TGTGCCAGCAGTTACTCGGGGCTTCCAGGGGGCTACACCTTC	CASSYSGLPGGYTF
TRBV20-1	.	TRBJ2-3	.	TGCAGTGCTGCAGCGATGAGGGGTACAGATACGCAGTATTTT	CSAAAMRGTDTQYF
TRBV2	.	TRBJ2-5	.	TGTGCCAGCAGGGACCGAAGGGAGGCCCAGTACTTC	CASRDRREAQYF
TRBV21-1	.	TRBJ1-5	.	TGTGCCAGCACCCAAACCGAACAGGGTCGCTATCAGCCCCAGCATTTT	CASTQTEQGRYQPQHF
TRBV6-2/TRBV6-3	.	TRBJ2-5	few	TGTGCCAGCATCTCGGGGGGCAATTTGGAGACCCAGTACTTC	CASISGGNLETQYF
TRBV28	.	TRBJ1-6	few	TGTGCCAGCAGTTTCGTCGATTCACCCCTCCACTTT	CASSFVDSPLHF
TRBV10-2	.	TRBJ2-5	many	TGCGCCAGCAGTAGGGACCACGGGGAGACCCAGTACTTC	CASSRDHGETQYF
TRBV20-1	TRBD1	TRBJ2-1	.	TGCAGTGCAACCGGGACAGGGGTAGGCCATGAGCAGTTCTTC	CSATGTGVGHEQFF
TRBV7-8	.	TRBJ2-5	.	TGTGCCAGCAGCTTCAACAGGGTTGAAGAGACCCAGTACTTC	CASSFNRVEETQYF
TRBV29-1	TRBD2	TRBJ2-7	many	TGCAGCGTTGAACGACTAGCGGGAGGCGAGCAGTACTTC	CSVERLAGGEQYF
TRBV20-1	.	TRBJ1-2	.	TGCAGTGCATCACCTGAGGATCACAACTATGGCTACACCTTC	CSASPEDHNYGYTF
TRBV6-1	.	TRBJ2-2	.	TGTGCCAGCAGCCTAGGCGCCTGGGATAGCGGCACCGGGGAGCTGTTTTTT	CASSLGAWDSGTGELFF
TRBV10-3	.	TRBJ1-6	.	TGTGCCATCAGTGAGCCGGGAGGGACCCTCCACTTT	CAISEPGGTLHF
TRBV6-1	.	TRBJ2-1	few	TGTGCCAGCAGTGAACAGCAGGGATTGACTGAGCAGTTCTTC	CASSEQQGLTEQFF
TRBV13	.	TRBJ1-2	.	TGTGCCAGCAGCTTAGGCCGGGGGGGAGATGGCTACACCTTC	CASSLGRGGDGYTF
TRBV15	.	TRBJ1-2	.	TGTGCCACCAGTACCGACAGAGACTATGGCTACACCTTC	CATSTDRDYGYTF
TRBV5-4	TRBD2	TRBJ2-3	.	TGTGCCAGCAGCCAAAAGCGGGAGCTCACAGATACGCAGTATTTT	CASSQKRELTDTQYF
TRBV7-2	TRBD2	TRBJ2-7	few	TGTGCCAGCAGCTTAGCGACGGGACTAGCGGGGCTTCGGGACTACGAGCAGTACTTC	CASSLATGLAGLRDYEQYF
TRBV5-4	.	TRBJ2-3	.	TGTGCCAGCAGCTTGCCCAAGTCCACAGATACGCAGTATTTT	CASSLPKSTDTQYF
TRBV7-9	.	TRBJ1-6	.	TGTGCCAGCAGCACCGAGGGGGTTTCACCCCTCCACTTT	CASSTEGVSPLHF
TRBV6-1	.	TRBJ2-1	few	TGTGCCAGCAGTGAAACCCCGTTCCCCTCCGGTGAGCAGTTCTTC	CASSETPFPSGEQFF
TRBV2	.	TRBJ2-5	once	TGTGCCAGCAGGGCCGGGACTTCAAGTGCGGAGACCCAGTACTTC	CASRAGTSSAETQYF
TRBV20-1	TRBD1	TRBJ2-1	once	TGCAGTGCTAGAGACCTCGGGACAGCCTACAATGAGCAGTTCTTC	CSARDLGTAYNEQFF
TRBV5-6	.	TRBJ1-1	.	TGTGCCAGCAGGAATCGGCTGATGGTGAGCACTGAAGCTTTCTTT	CASRNRLMVSTEAFF